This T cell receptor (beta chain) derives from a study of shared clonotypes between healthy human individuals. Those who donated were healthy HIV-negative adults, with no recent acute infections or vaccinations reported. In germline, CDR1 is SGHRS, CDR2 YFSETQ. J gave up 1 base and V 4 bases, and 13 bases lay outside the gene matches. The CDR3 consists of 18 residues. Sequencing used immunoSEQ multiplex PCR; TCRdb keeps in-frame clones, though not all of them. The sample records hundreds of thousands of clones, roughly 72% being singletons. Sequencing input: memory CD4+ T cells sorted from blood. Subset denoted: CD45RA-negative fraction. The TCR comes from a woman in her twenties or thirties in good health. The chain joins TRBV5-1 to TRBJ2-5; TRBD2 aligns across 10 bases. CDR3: CASSVGLADGGGQETQYF. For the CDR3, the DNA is TGCGCCAGCAGCGTCGGACTAGCGGATGGAGGGGGCCAAGAGACCCAGTACTTC. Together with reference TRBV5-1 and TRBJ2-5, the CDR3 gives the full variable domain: KAGVTQTPRYLIKTRGQQVTLSCSPISGHRSVSWYQQTPGQGLQFLFEYFSETQRNKGNFPGRFSGRQFSNSRSEMNVSTLELGDSALYLCASSVGLADGGGQETQYFGPGTRLLVL.